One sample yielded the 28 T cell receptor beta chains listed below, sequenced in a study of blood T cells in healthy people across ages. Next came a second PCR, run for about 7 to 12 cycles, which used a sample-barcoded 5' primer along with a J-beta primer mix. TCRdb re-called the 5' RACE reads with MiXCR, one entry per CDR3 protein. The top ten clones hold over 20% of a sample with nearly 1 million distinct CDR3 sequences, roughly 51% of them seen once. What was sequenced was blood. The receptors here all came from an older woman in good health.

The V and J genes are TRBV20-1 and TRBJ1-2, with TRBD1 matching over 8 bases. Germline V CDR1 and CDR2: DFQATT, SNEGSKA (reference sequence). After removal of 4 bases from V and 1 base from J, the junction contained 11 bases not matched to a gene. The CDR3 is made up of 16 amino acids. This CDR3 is CSATSQGTGYNYGYTF. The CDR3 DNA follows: TGCAGTGCTACCTCCCAGGGGACAGGCTATAACTATGGCTACACCTTC.

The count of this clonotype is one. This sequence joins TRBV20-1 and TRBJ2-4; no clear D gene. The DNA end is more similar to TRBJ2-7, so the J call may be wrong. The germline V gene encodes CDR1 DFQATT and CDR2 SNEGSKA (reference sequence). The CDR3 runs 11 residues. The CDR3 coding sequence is TGCAGTGCTAGCCCATTCTACGAGCAGTACTTC. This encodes CSASPFYEQYF.

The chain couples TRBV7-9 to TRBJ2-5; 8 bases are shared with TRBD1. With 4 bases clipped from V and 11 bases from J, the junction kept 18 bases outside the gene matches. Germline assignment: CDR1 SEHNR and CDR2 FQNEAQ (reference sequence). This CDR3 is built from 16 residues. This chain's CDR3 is CASSSDGQGTVYGQYF. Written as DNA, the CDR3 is TGTGCCAGCAGCTCAGACGGACAGGGAACGGTCTACGGGCAGTACTTC.

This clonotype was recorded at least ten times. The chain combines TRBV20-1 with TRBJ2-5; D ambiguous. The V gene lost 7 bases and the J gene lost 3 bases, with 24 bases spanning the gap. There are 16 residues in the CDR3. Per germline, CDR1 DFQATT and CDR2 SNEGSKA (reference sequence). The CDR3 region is CSVSRIVVGGKETQYF. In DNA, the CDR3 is TGCAGTGTTAGCAGGATAGTTGTTGGCGGCAAAGAGACCCAGTACTTC.

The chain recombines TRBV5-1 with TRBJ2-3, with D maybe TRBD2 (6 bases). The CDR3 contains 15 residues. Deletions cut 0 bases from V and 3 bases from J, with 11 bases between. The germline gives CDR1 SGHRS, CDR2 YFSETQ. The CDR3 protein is CASSLETGDTDTQYF. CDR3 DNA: TGCGCCAGCAGCTTGGAAACGGGAGATACAGATACGCAGTATTTT. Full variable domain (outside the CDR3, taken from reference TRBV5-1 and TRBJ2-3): KAGVTQTPRYLIKTRGQQVTLSCSPISGHRSVSWYQQTPGQGLQFLFEYFSETQRNKGNFPGRFSGRQFSNSRSEMNVSTLELGDSALYLCASSLETGDTDTQYFGPGTRLTVL.

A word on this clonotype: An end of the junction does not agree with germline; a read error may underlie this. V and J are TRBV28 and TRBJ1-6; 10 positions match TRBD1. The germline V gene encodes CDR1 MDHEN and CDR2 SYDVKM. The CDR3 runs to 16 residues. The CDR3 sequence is CASSYPSGQGFSPLHF. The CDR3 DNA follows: TGTGCCAGTAGTTACCCCTCGGGACAGGGGTTTTCACCCCTCCACTTT.

Here the CDR3 reads CSASILAGMGTDTQYF. The CDR3 DNA is TGCAGTGCTAGTATCCTCGCGGGAATGGGTACAGATACGCAGTATTTT. The rearrangement links TRBV20-1 to TRBJ2-3; TRBD2 is a possible D gene (6 bases). CDR1 and CDR2 (germline): DFQATT, SNEGSKA (reference sequence). This CDR3 contains 16 residues. V lost 3 bases and J lost 3, with 19 bases in between.

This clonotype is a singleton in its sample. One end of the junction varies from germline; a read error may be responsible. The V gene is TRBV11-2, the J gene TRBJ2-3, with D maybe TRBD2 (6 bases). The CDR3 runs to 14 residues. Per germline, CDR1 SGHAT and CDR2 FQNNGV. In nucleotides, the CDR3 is TGTGCCGGCAGCGAAACGGGAGGCACAGATACGCAGTATTTT. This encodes CAGSETGGTDTQYF.

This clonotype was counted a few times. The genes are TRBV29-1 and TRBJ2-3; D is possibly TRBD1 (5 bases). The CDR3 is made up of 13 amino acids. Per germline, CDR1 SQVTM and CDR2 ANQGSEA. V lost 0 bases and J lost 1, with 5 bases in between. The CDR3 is CSVEETGTDTQYF. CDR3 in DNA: TGCAGCGTTGAAGAGACAGGCACAGATACGCAGTATTTT.

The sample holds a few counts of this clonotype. The CDR3 reads CASSLLTALGDQPQHF. CDR3 DNA sequence: TGTGCCAGCAGTTTGCTGACTGCCCTAGGGGATCAGCCCCAGCATTTT. This chain joins TRBV27 and TRBJ1-5, with D perhaps matching TRBD1 (5 bases). Trimming left V 3 bases short and J 5 bases short, with 17 bases between. The CDR3 sequence is 16 residues long. Germline V lookup: CDR1 MNHEY, CDR2 SMNVEV (reference sequence).

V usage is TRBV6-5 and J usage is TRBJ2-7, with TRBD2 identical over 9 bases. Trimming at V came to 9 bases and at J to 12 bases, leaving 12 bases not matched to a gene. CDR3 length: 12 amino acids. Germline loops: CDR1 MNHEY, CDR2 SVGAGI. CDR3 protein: CASRVAGEFWYF. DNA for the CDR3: TGTGCCAGTCGAGTAGCGGGAGAGTTTTGGTACTTC.

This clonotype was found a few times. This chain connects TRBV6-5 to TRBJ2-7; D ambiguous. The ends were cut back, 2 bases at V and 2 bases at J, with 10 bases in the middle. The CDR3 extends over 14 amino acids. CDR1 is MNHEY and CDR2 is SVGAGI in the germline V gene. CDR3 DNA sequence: TGTGCCAGCAGTTACCTGTACGGCACCTACGAGCAGTACTTC. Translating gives CASSYLYGTYEQYF.

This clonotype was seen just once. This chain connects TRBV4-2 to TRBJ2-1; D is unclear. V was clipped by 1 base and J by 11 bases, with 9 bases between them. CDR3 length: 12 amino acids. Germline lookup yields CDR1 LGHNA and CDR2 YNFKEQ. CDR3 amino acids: CASSQVIQKQFF. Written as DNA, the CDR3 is TGTGCCAGCAGCCAAGTTATCCAGAAGCAGTTCTTC.

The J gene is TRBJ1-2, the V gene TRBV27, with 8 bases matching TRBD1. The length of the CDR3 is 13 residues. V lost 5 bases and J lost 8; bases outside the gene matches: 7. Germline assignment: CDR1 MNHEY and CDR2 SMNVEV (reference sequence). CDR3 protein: CASSPWTGRGYTF. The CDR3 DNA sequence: TGTGCCAGCAGTCCCTGGACAGGGCGAGGCTACACCTTC.

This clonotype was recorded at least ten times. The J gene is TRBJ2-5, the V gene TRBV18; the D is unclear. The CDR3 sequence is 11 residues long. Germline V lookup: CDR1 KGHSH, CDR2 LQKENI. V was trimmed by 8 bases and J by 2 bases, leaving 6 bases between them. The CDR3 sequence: CASSRQETQYF. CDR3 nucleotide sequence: TGTGCCAGCAGCCGACAAGAGACCCAGTACTTC. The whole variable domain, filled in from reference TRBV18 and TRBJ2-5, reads NAGVMQNPRHLVRRRGQEARLRCSPMKGHSHVYWYRQLPEEGLKFMVYLQKENIIDESGMPKERFSAEFPKEGPSILRIQQVVRGDSAAYFCASSRQETQYFGPGTRLLVL.

The CDR3 nucleotides are TGTGCCAGCAGCTACCGTTCATCGGTCCCGAGCACAGATACGCAGTATTTT. This translates into CASSYRSSVPSTDTQYF. V gene TRBV7-8 combines with J gene TRBJ2-3; D uncertain. The CDR3 length is 17 residues. Germline V gives CDR1 SGHVS, CDR2 FQNEAQ. Trimming cost V 4 bases and J 0 bases, with 17 bases left between them. The entire variable domain, with the rest obtained from reference TRBV7-8 and TRBJ2-3, is as follows: GAGVSQSPRYKVAKRGQDVALRCDPISGHVSLFWYQQALGQGPEFLTYFQNEAQLDKSGLPSDRFFAERPEGSVSTLKIQRTQQEDSAVYLCASSYRSSVPSTDTQYFGPGTRLTVL.

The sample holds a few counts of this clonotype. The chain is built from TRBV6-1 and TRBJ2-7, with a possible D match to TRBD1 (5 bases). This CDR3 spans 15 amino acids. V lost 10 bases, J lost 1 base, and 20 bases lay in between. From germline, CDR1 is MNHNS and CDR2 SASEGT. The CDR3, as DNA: TGTGCCACCTACACGGCGGCAGGGTTATCCTACGAGCAGTACTTC. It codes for CATYTAAGLSYEQYF.

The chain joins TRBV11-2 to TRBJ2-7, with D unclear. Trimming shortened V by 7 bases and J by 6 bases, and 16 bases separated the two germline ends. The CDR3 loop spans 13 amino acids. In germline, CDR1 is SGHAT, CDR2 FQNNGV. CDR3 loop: CASTRVALVEQYF. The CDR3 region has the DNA TGTGCCAGCACCCGGGTAGCCCTAGTCGAGCAGTACTTC.

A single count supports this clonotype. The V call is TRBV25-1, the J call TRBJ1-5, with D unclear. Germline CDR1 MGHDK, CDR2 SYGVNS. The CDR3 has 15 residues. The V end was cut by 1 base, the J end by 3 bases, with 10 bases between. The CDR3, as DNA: TGTGCCAGCAGTGAATCCGTCACGATCAATCAGCCCCAGCATTTT. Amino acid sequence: CASSESVTINQPQHF.

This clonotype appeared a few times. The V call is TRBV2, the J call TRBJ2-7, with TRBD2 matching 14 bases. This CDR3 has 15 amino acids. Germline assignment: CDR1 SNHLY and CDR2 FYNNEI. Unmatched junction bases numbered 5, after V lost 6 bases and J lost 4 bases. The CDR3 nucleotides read TGTGCCAGCAGGGACGGGACTAGCGGGAGATACGAGCAGTACTTC. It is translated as CASRDGTSGRYEQYF.

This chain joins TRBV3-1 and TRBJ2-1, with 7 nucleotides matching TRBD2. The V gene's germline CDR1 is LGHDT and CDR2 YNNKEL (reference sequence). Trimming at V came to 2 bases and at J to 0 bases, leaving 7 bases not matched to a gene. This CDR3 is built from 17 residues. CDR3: CASSQPTSRSSYNEQFF. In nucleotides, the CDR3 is TGTGCCAGCAGCCAACCGACTAGCAGGAGCTCCTACAATGAGCAGTTCTTC.

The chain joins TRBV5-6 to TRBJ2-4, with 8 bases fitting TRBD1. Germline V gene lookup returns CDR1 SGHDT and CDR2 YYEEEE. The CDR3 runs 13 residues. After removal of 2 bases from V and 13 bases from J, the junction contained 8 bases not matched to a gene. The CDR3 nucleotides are TGTGCCAGCAGCTTACCAGGGGGCGCGGGGCAGTACTTC. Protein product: CASSLPGGAGQYF. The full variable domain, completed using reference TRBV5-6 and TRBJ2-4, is DAGVTQSPTHLIKTRGQQVTLRCSPKSGHDTVSWYQQALGQGPQFIFQYYEEEERQRGNFPDRFSGHQFPNYSSELNVNALLLGDSALYLCASSLPGGAGQYFGAGTRLSVL.

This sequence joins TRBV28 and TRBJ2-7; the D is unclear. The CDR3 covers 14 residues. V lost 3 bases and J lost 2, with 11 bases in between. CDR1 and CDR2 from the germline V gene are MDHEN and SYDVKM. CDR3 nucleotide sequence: TGTGCCAGCAGTTTCATACAACATCCCTACGAGCAGTACTTC. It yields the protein CASSFIQHPYEQYF.

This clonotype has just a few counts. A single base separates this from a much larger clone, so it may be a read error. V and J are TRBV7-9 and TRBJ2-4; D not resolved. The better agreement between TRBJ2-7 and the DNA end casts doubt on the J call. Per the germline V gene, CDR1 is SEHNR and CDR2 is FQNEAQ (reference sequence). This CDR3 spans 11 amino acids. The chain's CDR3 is CASSLWNEQYF. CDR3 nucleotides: TGTGCCAGCAGCTTATGGAACGAGCAGTACTTC.

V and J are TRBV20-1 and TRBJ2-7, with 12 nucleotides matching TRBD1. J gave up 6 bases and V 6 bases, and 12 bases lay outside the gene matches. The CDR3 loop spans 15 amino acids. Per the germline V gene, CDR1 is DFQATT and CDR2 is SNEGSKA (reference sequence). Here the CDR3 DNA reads TGCAGTGCCCGAGAGCCCGGGACAGGGGGCATCGAGCAGTACTTC. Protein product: CSAREPGTGGIEQYF.

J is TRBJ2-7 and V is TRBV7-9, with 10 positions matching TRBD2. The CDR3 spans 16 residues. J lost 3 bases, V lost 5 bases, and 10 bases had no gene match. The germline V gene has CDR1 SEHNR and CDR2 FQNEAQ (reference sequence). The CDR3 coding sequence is TGTGCCAGCAGCCGGACTAGCGGAGGGGTTAACTACGAGCAGTACTTC. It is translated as CASSRTSGGVNYEQYF.

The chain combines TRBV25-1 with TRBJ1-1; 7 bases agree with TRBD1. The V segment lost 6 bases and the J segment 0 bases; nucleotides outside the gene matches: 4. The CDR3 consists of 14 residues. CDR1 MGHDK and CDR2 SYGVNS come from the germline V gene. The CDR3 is CASSTGDMNTEAFF. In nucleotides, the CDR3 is TGTGCCAGCAGCACAGGGGATATGAACACTGAAGCTTTCTTT.

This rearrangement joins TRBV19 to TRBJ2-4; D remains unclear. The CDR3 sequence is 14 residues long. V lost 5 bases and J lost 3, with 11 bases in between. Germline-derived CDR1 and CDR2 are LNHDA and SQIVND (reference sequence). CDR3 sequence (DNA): TGTGCCAGTAGTTGGCCGGAGCACAAAAACATTCAGTACTTC. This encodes CASSWPEHKNIQYF.